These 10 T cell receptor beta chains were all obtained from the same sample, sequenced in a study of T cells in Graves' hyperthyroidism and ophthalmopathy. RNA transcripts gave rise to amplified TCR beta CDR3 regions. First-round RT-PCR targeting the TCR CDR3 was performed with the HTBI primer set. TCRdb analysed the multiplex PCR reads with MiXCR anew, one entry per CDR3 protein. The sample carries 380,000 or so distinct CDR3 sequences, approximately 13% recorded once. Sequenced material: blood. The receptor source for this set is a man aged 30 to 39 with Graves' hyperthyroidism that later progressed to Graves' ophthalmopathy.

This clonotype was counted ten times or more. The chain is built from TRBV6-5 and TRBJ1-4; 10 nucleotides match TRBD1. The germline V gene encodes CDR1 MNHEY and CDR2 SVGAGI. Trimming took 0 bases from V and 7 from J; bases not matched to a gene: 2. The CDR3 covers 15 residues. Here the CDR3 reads CASSYSTGGLEKLFF. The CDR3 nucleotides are TGTGCCAGCAGTTACTCGACAGGGGGCCTTGAAAAACTGTTTTTT.

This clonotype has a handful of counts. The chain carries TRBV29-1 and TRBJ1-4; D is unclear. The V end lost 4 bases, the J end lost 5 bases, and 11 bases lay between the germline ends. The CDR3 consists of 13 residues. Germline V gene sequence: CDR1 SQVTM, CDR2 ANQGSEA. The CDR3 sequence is CSVARLQNEKLFF. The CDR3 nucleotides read TGCAGCGTTGCGCGGTTACAAAATGAAAAACTGTTTTTT.

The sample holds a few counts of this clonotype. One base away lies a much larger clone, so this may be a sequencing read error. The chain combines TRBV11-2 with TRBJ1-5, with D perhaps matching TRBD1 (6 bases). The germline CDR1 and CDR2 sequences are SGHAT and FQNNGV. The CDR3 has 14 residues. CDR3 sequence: CASGLDRPSGPQHF. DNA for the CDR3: TGTGCCAGCGGCTTAGACAGGCCCTCAGGGCCCCAGCATTTT.

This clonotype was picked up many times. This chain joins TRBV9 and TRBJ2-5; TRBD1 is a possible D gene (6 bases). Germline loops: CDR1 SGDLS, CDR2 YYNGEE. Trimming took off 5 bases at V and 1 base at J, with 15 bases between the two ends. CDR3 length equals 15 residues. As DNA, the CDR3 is TGTGCCAGCAGTACCCGAGGGGGATCCCAAGAGACCCAGTACTTC. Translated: CASSTRGGSQETQYF.

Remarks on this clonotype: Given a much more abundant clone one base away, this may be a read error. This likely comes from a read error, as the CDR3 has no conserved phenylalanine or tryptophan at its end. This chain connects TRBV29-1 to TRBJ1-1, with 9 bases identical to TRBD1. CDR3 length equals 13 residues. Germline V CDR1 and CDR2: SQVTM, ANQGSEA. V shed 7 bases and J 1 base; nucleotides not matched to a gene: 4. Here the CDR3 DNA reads TGCAGCGGGTCGGGACAGGGGAACACTGAAGCTTTCTCT. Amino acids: CSGSGQGNTEAFS.

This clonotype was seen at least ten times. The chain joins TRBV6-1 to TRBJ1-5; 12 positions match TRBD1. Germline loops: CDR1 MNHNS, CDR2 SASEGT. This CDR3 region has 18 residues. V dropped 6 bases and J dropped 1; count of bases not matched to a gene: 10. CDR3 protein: CASSLGTGGWSSNQPQHF. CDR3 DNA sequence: TGTGCCAGCAGCCTCGGGACAGGGGGCTGGTCGAGCAATCAGCCCCAGCATTTT.

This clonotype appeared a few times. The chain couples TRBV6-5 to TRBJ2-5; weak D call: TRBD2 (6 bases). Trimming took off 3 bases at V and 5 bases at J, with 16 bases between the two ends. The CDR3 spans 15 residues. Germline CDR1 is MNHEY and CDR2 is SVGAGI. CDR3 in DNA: TGTGCCAGCAGTTATCTTGGAGGGGCCCCGGAGACCCAGTACTTC. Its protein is CASSYLGGAPETQYF.

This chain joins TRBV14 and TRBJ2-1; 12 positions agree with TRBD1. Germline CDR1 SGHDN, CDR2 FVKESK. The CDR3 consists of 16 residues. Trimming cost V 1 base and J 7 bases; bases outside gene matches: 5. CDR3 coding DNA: TGTGCCAGCAGCCAAGCTGGGACAGGGGGCTGGAATGAGCAGTTCTTC. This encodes CASSQAGTGGWNEQFF.

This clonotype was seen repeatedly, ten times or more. CDR3: CATGQGNNEQFF. The CDR3 DNA reads as TGTGCCACGGGACAGGGGAACAATGAGCAGTTCTTC. The rearrangement joins TRBV18 to TRBJ2-1; 10 positions match TRBD1. The V and J ends lost 10 bases and 5 bases, in that order; junction bases with no gene match: 2. Looked up from germline, CDR1 is KGHSH and CDR2 is LQKENI. CDR3 length equals 12 residues.

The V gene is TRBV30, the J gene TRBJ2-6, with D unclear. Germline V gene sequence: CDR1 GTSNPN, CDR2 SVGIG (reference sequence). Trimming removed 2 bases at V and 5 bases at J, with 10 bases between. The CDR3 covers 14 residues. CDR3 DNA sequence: TGTGCCTGGAGTAGGAACCATCGGGCCAACGTCCTGACTTTC. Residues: CAWSRNHRANVLTF. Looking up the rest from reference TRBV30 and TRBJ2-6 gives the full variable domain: SQTIHQWPATLVQPVGSPLSLECTVEGTSNPNLYWYRQAAGRGLQLLFYSVGIGQISSEVPQNLSASRPQDRQFILSSKKLLLSDSGFYLCAWSRNHRANVLTFGAGSRLTVL.